This T cell receptor (beta chain) was identified in a study of T cell responses to AZD1222 COVID-19 vaccine. Of note for this clone: Antigen: not known.

Data came from immunoSEQ multiplex PCR; TCRdb stores just in-frame clones and leaves some out. The sample has about 180,000 clones, around nine tenths seen once; the top ten hold 2.5% to 3%. The CDR3 has 16 residues. From germline, CDR1 is MDHEN and CDR2 SYDVKM. V was clipped by 1 base and J by 4 bases, with 14 bases between them. Findings and limits, study-wide: When two AZD1222 doses had been given, Spike-specific TCR breadth and depth rose.

This clonotype was sampled from an adult in good health. Sequencing was performed on peripheral blood, taken on day 0 of AZD1222 vaccination. This chain connects TRBV28 to TRBJ2-1, with D possibly called TRBD1 or TRBD2 (6 bases each). The CDR3, as DNA: TGTGCCAGCAGTTTATTCGGCGGAGGGGGGTACAATGAGCAGTTCTTC. This gives the protein CASSLFGGGGYNEQFF.